The 5 T cell receptor beta chains in this list originate from one sample, sequenced in a study of shared clonotypes between healthy human individuals (dated by TCRdb to 2020 to 2022). The method behind the library was the immunoSEQ multiplex PCR assay. TCRdb took over this immuneACCESS table, retaining in-frame rearrangements with V and J assigned. Such tables are incomplete; in checked studies, under half of the missing clones stem from an unresolved V gene, and the remainder is unexplained. Within this sample are over 400,000 clones, with approximately 94% of them counted one time only. About 0.059% of the sample lies in the top ten. Sample: naive CD4+ T cells sorted from blood. The sample's cell subset or site label, in plain terms: CD45RA+ positively selected. These receptors all come from a woman in her 30s in good health.

J is TRBJ1-1 and V is TRBV18, with D tentatively TRBD1 (5 bases). CDR1 and CDR2 (germline): KGHSH, LQKENI. Between the trimmed V and J ends, which lost 5 bases and 0 bases, there was a span of 13 bases. The length of the CDR3 is 15 residues. CDR3 DNA: TGTGCCAGCTCAAACACCGGGACTCTGAACACTGAAGCTTTCTTT. Protein sequence: CASSNTGTLNTEAFF.

The chain links TRBV7-9 to TRBJ2-5, with 8 bases fitting TRBD1. The CDR3 contains 16 residues. The V and J ends lost 2 bases and 5 bases, in that order; junction bases with no gene match: 10. Germline CDR1 is SEHNR and CDR2 is FQNEAQ (reference sequence). CDR3 protein: CASSLSPQGAYETQYF. Written as DNA, the CDR3 is TGTGCCAGCAGCTTAAGCCCCCAGGGGGCATATGAGACCCAGTACTTC.

The V call is TRBV18, the J call TRBJ2-3, with 7 positions matching TRBD2. The CDR3 totals 15 residues. J lost 3 bases, V lost 3 bases, and 6 bases had no gene match. CDR1 is KGHSH and CDR2 is LQKENI in the germline V gene. CDR3 coding DNA: TGTGCCAGCTCACCTGCGGGAGACGAAACAGATACGCAGTATTTT. Protein: CASSPAGDETDTQYF.

This rearrangement joins TRBV6-1 to TRBJ2-7; 7 nucleotides match TRBD1. The germline gives CDR1 MNHNS, CDR2 SASEGT. The CDR3 spans 13 residues. The J segment lost 2 bases and the V segment lost 9 bases, leaving 7 bases of the junction unmatched. CDR3 DNA sequence: TGTGCCAGTACGACCGGGACAGCCTACGAGCAGTACTTC. Its protein is CASTTGTAYEQYF.

The table lists this clone with a count of one. This sample also contains other DNA sequences that code for the same CDR3. Here the CDR3 reads CASSDSGYTF. CDR3 sequence (DNA): TGTGCCAGCAGTGACTCTGGCTACACCTTC. The gene calls are TRBV25-1 and TRBJ1-2; no clear D gene. CDR1 MGHDK and CDR2 SYGVNS come from the germline V gene. Deletions cut 3 bases from V and 7 bases from J, with 3 bases between. The CDR3 is made up of 10 amino acids.